This T cell receptor beta chain was obtained from a study of cytomegalovirus exposure and HLA in healthy donors. Donors in the study were healthy people who gave bone marrow. Researchers ran the PCR with 60 Vbeta and 13 Jbeta primers. Assay: immunoSEQ multiplex PCR; the TCRdb copy retains only in-frame clones and omits some. The repertoire table contains approximately 110,000 clones. V was clipped by 4 bases and J by 6 bases; unmatched bases: 18. The CDR3 consists of 18 residues. Germline V gene lookup returns CDR1 SGHRS and CDR2 YFSETQ. The sequencing sample was made of PBMCs. The rearrangement uses TRBV5-1 and TRBJ2-1, with 8 bases that match TRBD2. The TCR originated in a man aged 30 to 45 in good health and CMV-seronegative. DNA of the CDR3: TGCGCCAGCAGCCTTACTCCTACAGCGGGGGCGGCAGGCAATGAGCAGTTCTTC. Translated: CASSLTPTAGAAGNEQFF.